This paragraph covers one T cell receptor (beta chain) sequence. Its antigen is as yet unknown. The germline gives CDR1 MNHNY, CDR2 SVGAGI (reference sequence). CDR3 length equals 15 residues. Trimming removed 6 bases at V and 7 bases at J, with 21 bases between. Only Caucasian adults living in Nashville, Tennessee served as donors. These data are taken from a study of shared clonotypes between healthy human individuals. Overall study findings and caveats: The sharing of roughly 5% of naive CD4 clonotypes was seen across a few donors.

Per the authors' pipeline: Quality scores were absent from the junction-only immunoSEQ sequences, so filtering differed. Sequencing used immunoSEQ multiplex PCR; TCRdb keeps in-frame clones, though not all of them. V and J calls and clone size follow that table, whereas D and trimming were derived from the DNA. The sample comprises more than 1 million clones, approximately 80% of which are singletons, and 0.5% to 0.6% rests with the top ten. The sequenced sample consisted of memory CD4+ T cells from PBMCs. The sample's subset: CD45RA-negative fraction. This TCR was sampled from a man aged 18 to 29 in good health. Some clones in this sample may be carry-over from other donors' samples. This chain joins TRBV6-6 and TRBJ1-1; D might be TRBD1 (5 bases). The CDR3 DNA sequence: TGTGCCAGCAGACTTGAGGTTGGGGCAATTTGTGAAGCTTTCTTT. It yields the protein CASRLEVGAICEAFF.